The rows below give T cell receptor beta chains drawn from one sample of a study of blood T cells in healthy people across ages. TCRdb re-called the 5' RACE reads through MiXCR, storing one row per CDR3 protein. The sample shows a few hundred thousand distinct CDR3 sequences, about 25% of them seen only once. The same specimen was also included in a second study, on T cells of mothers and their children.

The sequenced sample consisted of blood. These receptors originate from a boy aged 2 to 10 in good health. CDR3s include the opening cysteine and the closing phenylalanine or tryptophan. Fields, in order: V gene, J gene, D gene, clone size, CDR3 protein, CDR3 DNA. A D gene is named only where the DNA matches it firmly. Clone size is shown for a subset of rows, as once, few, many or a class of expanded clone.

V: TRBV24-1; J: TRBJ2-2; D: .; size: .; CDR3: CATSSSWEDTGELFF; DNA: TGTGCCACCAGTTCATCATGGGAGGACACCGGGGAGCTGTTTTTT
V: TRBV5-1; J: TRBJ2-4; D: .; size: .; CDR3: CASSLGQDKNIQYF; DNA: TGCGCCAGCAGCTTGGGACAGGACAAAAACATTCAGTACTTC
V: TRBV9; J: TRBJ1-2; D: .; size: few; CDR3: CASSVHGYGYTF; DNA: TGTGCCAGCAGCGTGCACGGCTATGGCTACACCTTC
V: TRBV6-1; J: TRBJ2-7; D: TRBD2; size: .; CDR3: CASSEGAGGRGSYEQYF; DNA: TGTGCCAGCAGTGAGGGAGCGGGAGGTAGGGGGTCCTACGAGCAGTACTTC
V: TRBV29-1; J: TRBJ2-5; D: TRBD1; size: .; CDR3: CSVEPIGSGQGYQETQYF; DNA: TGCAGCGTAGAACCGATTGGGAGTGGACAGGGGTACCAAGAGACCCAGTACTTC
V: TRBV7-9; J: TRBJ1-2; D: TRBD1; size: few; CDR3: CASSLGQTGVYGYTF; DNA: TGTGCCAGCAGCTTAGGACAAACAGGGGTGTATGGCTACACCTTC
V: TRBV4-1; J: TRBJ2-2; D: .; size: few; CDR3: CASSQVGRVNTGELFF; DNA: TGCGCCAGCAGCCAAGTGGGTCGGGTAAACACCGGGGAGCTGTTTTTT
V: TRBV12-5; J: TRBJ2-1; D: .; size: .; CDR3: CASGLGGGLGRNEQFF; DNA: TGTGCTAGTGGTTTGGGTGGGGGCTTAGGTCGAAATGAGCAGTTCTTC
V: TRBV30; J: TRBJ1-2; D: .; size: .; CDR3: CAWAPEEVLGYTF; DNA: TGTGCCTGGGCCCCTGAGGAGGTCCTAGGCTACACCTTC
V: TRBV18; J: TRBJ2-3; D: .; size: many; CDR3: CASSPNQADTQYF; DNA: TGTGCCAGCTCACCAAACCAGGCAGATACGCAGTATTTT
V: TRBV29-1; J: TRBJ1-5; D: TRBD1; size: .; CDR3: CSVGTGYSNQPQHF; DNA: TGCAGCGTTGGGACAGGGTATAGCAATCAGCCCCAGCATTTT
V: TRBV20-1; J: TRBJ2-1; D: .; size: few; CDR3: CSATRVRRGVNEQFF; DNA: TGCAGTGCCACACGAGTAAGGCGGGGTGTCAATGAGCAGTTCTTC
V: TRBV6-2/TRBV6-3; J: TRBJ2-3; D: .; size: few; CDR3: CASTNRVDGGDTQYF; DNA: TGTGCCAGCACCAACCGGGTCGACGGGGGAGATACGCAGTATTTT
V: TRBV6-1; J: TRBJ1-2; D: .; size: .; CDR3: CATRGGWNYGYTF; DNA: TGTGCCACGAGGGGAGGGTGGAACTATGGCTACACCTTC
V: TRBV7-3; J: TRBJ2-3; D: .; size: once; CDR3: CASSYRESDTQYF; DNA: TGTGCCAGCAGCTACAGGGAGTCAGATACGCAGTATTTT
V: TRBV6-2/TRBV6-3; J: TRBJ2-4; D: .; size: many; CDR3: CASSSSGSNAKNIQYF; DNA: TGTGCCAGCAGTTCCTCCGGGAGTAACGCCAAAAACATTCAGTACTTC
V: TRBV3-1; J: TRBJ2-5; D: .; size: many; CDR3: CASSLGTAIQETQYF; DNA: TGTGCCAGCAGCCTGGGGACGGCAATACAAGAGACCCAGTACTTC
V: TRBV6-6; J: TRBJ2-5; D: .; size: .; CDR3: CASSSLNAAGPRGETQYF; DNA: TGTGCCAGCAGTTCTCTAAATGCAGCGGGCCCAAGGGGAGAGACCCAGTACTTC
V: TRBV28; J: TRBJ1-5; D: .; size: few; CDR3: CASSPGRGNQPQHF; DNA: TGTGCCAGCAGCCCTGGACGGGGCAATCAGCCCCAGCATTTT
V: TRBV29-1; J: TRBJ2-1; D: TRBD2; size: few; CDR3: CSSSQRGFYNEQFF; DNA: TGCAGCTCCTCCCAGCGGGGGTTCTACAATGAGCAGTTCTTC
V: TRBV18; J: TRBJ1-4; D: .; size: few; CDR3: CASSPYGQEKLFF; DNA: TGTGCCAGCTCACCCTACGGACAGGAAAAACTGTTTTTT
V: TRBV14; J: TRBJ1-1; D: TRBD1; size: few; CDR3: CASSQRQGGTEAFF; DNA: TGTGCCAGCAGCCAACGACAGGGGGGCACTGAAGCTTTCTTT
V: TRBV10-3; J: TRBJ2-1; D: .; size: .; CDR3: CAISESVVSGSYNEQFF; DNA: TGTGCCATCAGTGAGTCGGTAGTCAGCGGAAGTTACAATGAGCAGTTCTTC
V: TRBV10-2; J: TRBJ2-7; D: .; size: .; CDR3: CASSIPGSYEQYF; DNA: TGCGCCAGCAGTATTCCCGGGAGTTACGAGCAGTACTTC
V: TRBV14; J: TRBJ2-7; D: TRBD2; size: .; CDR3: CACSSSTSGISYEQYF; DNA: TGTGCCTGCAGCTCCAGCACTAGCGGGATCTCCTACGAGCAGTACTTC
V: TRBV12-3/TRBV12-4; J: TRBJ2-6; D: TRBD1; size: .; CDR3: CASTMTGSLSGANVLTF; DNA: TGTGCCAGCACCATGACAGGGTCCCTCTCTGGGGCCAACGTCCTGACTTTC
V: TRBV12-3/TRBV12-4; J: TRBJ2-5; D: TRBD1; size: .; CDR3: CASSLSQGEQTQYF; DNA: TGTGCCAGCAGTTTGTCACAGGGGGAGCAGACCCAGTACTTC
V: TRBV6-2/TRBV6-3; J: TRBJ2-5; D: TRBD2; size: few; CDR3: CASSRVDGTRSEETQYF; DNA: TGTGCCAGCAGTCGAGTAGACGGGACTAGGTCGGAGGAGACCCAGTACTTC
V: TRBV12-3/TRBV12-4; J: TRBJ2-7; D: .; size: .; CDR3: CASSLKVREGYEQYF; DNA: TGTGCCAGCAGTTTAAAGGTGAGAGAGGGGTACGAGCAGTACTTC
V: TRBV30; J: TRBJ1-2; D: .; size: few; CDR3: CAWSGTGYGYTF; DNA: TGTGCCTGGAGTGGTACTGGCTATGGCTACACCTTC
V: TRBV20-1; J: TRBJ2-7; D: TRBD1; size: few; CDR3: CSASQFKPGQSSYEQYF; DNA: TGCAGTGCTAGCCAGTTCAAACCGGGACAGAGCTCCTACGAGCAGTACTTC
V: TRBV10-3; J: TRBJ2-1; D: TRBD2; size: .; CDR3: CAISDLTSHNEQFF; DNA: TGTGCCATCAGTGACCTGACTAGCCACAATGAGCAGTTCTTC
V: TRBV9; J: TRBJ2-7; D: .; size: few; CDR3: CASSVGNRPGSYEQYF; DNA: TGTGCCAGCAGCGTAGGAAACCGACCAGGGTCCTACGAGCAGTACTTC
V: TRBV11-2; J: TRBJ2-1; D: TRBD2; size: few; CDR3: CASSFGLADDNEQFF; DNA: TGTGCCAGCAGCTTCGGACTAGCGGATGACAATGAGCAGTTCTTC
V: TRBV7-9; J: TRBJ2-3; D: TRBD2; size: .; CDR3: CASRTGGTDTQYF; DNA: TGTGCCAGCAGAACGGGGGGGACAGATACGCAGTATTTT
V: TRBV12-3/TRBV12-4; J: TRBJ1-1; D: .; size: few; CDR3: CASSLYRPETEAFF; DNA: TGTGCCAGCAGTTTGTACAGGCCAGAAACTGAAGCTTTCTTT